The 28 T cell receptor beta chains listed next were all sequenced from one sample in a study of blood T cell repertoires in COVID-19. Measured with immunoSEQ multiplex PCR; TCRdb has only the in-frame clones, and not every one. The data contain about 230,000 clones, 70% to 90% of them singletons. Sequencing was done on a sample of peripheral blood. Source of these receptors: a man over 45 with COVID-19, enrolled during active disease.

The chain joins TRBV7-9 to TRBJ2-1; TRBD2 matches at 9 bases. V shed 1 base and J 5 bases; nucleotides not matched to a gene: 6. The CDR3 loop spans 16 amino acids. CDR1 and CDR2 (germline): SEHNR, FQNEAQ (reference sequence). The CDR3 region has the DNA TGTGCCAGCAGCTTAGGGGCAGGACTAGCGAACAATGAGCAGTTCTTC. It is translated as CASSLGAGLANNEQFF.

The chain has TRBV10-3 and TRBJ2-6, with TRBD2 as a possible D gene (6 bases). The germline V gene encodes CDR1 ENHRY and CDR2 SYGVKD. CDR3 length equals 16 residues. The germline V and J ends were trimmed by 6 bases and 0 bases, with 12 bases remaining between them. The CDR3 sequence: CAIREGDFSGANVLTF. CDR3 sequence (DNA): TGTGCCATCAGAGAAGGGGACTTCTCTGGGGCCAACGTCCTGACTTTC.

This clone was counted a few times. V is TRBV5-1 and J is TRBJ2-2; 8 nucleotides line up with TRBD1. CDR1 is SGHRS and CDR2 is YFSETQ in the germline V gene. This CDR3 has 18 residues. The ends lost 3 bases at V and 0 bases at J; junction bases unmatched: 10. In nucleotides, the CDR3 is TGCGCCAGCAGCTGGACCGGGACAGGCTCAGCGAACACCGGGGAGCTGTTTTTT. Its protein is CASSWTGTGSANTGELFF.

This clone was detected a few times. The chain has TRBV10-1 and TRBJ1-1; 9 bases align to TRBD1. There are 16 residues in the CDR3. Germline CDR1 WNHNN, CDR2 SYGVQD (reference sequence). With V trimmed by 3 bases and J by 6 bases, 11 bases remained unmatched. CDR3 amino acids: CASSDGQGKTGAEAFF. In DNA form, the CDR3 reads TGCGCCAGCAGTGATGGACAGGGGAAGACGGGGGCTGAAGCTTTCTTT.

This chain uses TRBV6-2 or TRBV6-3 with TRBJ2-3, with 10 bases matching TRBD2. Germline CDR1 and CDR2: MNHEY and SVGEGT. This CDR3 has 19 residues. The V and J ends lost 0 bases and 1 base, in that order; junction bases with no gene match: 10. CDR3: CASSYSTPASGRGTDTQYF. The CDR3 coding sequence is TGTGCCAGCAGTTACTCAACGCCGGCTAGCGGGAGAGGCACAGATACGCAGTATTTT.

This chain joins TRBV6-6 and TRBJ2-1; D call uncertain. Germline CDR1 reads MNHNY; CDR2 reads SVGAGI (reference sequence). The CDR3 runs 13 residues. V dropped 7 bases and J dropped 5 bases, with 12 bases sitting between them. This chain's CDR3 is CASTPSPNNEQFF. The DNA of the CDR3 is TGTGCCAGCACCCCTAGTCCCAACAATGAGCAGTTCTTC.

The rearrangement joins TRBV28 to TRBJ1-5, with D possibly TRBD1 on 5 matching bases. V shed 6 bases and J shed 1 base, with 19 bases lying between them. Germline V gene lookup returns CDR1 MDHEN and CDR2 SYDVKM. CDR3 length equals 17 residues. The DNA of the CDR3 is TGTGCCAGCAGCCCTTCGGGGGGGACTCGGAGCAATCAGCCCCAGCATTTT. Amino acid sequence: CASSPSGGTRSNQPQHF.

This clone was seen more than once but under ten times. The chain employs TRBV6-5 and TRBJ2-7; 8 bases line up with TRBD2. The CDR3 loop spans 15 amino acids. V was clipped by 2 bases and J by 6 bases; unmatched bases: 9. Looked up from germline, CDR1 is MNHEY and CDR2 is SVGAGI. CDR3: CASSYISGGPLEQYF. CDR3 in DNA: TGTGCCAGCAGTTACATCTCGGGAGGGCCGCTCGAGCAGTACTTC.

The chain links TRBV5-4 to TRBJ2-1; 8 nucleotides line up with TRBD1. Germline CDR1 and CDR2: SGHNT and YYREEE (reference sequence). The V and J ends lost 3 bases and 4 bases, in that order; junction bases with no gene match: 6. The CDR3 has 15 residues. CDR3 sequence reads: CASSSTGGGYNEQFF. For the CDR3, the DNA is TGTGCCAGCAGCTCAACAGGGGGAGGATACAATGAGCAGTTCTTC. Full variable domain (outside the CDR3, taken from reference TRBV5-4 and TRBJ2-1): ETGVTQSPTHLIKTRGQQVTLRCSSQSGHNTVSWYQQALGQGPQFIFQYYREEENGRGNFPPRFSGLQFPNYSSELNVNALELDDSALYLCASSSTGGGYNEQFFGPGTRLTVL.

The chain is built from TRBV7-6 and TRBJ2-7; 8 positions agree with TRBD1. J was trimmed by 1 base and V by 1 base; bases with no gene match: 15. This CDR3 contains 19 residues. The germline gives CDR1 SGHVS, CDR2 FNYEAQ. CDR3 in amino acids: CASSLEPPRGQGQSYEQYF. Here the CDR3 DNA reads TGTGCCAGCAGCTTAGAGCCCCCCCGCGGACAGGGCCAGTCCTACGAGCAGTACTTC.

The V and J genes are TRBV5-4 and TRBJ2-1; D call uncertain. V lost 0 bases and J 5 bases, leaving 12 bases between the germline ends. CDR1 is SGHNT and CDR2 is YYREEE in the germline V gene (reference sequence). The CDR3 is made up of 15 amino acids. The CDR3 sequence is CASSLAGGRHNEQFF. The CDR3 coding sequence is TGTGCCAGCAGCTTGGCCGGCGGCAGACACAATGAGCAGTTCTTC.

The V and J genes are TRBV18 and TRBJ2-1, with 7 bases matching TRBD2. J gave up 0 bases and V 3 bases, and 5 bases lay outside the gene matches. The germline V gene encodes CDR1 KGHSH and CDR2 LQKENI. The CDR3 extends over 16 amino acids. The CDR3 coding sequence is TGTGCCAGCTCACCCGCTAGCGGAAGCTCCTACAATGAGCAGTTCTTC. It yields the protein CASSPASGSSYNEQFF.

The V call is TRBV14, the J call TRBJ2-5, with D maybe TRBD2 (5 bases). This CDR3 contains 12 residues. V lost 6 bases, J lost 5 bases, and 10 bases lay in between. Germline lookup yields CDR1 SGHDN and CDR2 FVKESK. CDR3 sequence reads: CASRRGWETQYF. In DNA, the CDR3 is TGTGCCAGCAGGAGAGGGTGGGAGACCCAGTACTTC.

This chain uses TRBV6-1 with TRBJ1-2, with 7 bases lining up with TRBD1. Per the germline V gene, CDR1 is MNHNS and CDR2 is SASEGT. CDR3 length: 14 residues. The trim removed 1 base at V and 8 bases at J, leaving 7 bases unmatched. CDR3 in DNA: TGTGCCAGCAGTGAAGGGACAGGAACCCTAGGCTACACCTTC. This gives the protein CASSEGTGTLGYTF.

The V and J genes are TRBV7-3 and TRBJ2-3; TRBD1 agrees at 8 bases. V gave up 6 bases and J gave up 8 bases; unmatched junction bases: 7. The CDR3 length is 13 residues. Germline CDR1 and CDR2: SGHTA and FQGTGA. The CDR3 here is CASRETDRGTQYF. CDR3 bases: TGTGCCAGCAGGGAAACAGACAGGGGTACGCAGTATTTT.

This chain connects TRBV19 to TRBJ1-1, with D possibly TRBD1 on 5 matching bases. The V end lost 3 bases, the J end lost 5 bases, and 10 bases lay between the germline ends. Looked up from germline, CDR1 is LNHDA and CDR2 is SQIVND (reference sequence). This CDR3 is built from 13 residues. The CDR3 region has the DNA TGTGCCAGTAGTATCGCAGGGCGGACTGAAGCTTTCTTT. Translated: CASSIAGRTEAFF.

This chain joins TRBV2 and TRBJ1-2; TRBD1 might be the D (6 bases). There are 14 residues in the CDR3. V lost 3 bases, J lost 4 bases, and 12 bases lay in between. Germline V lookup: CDR1 SNHLY, CDR2 FYNNEI. In nucleotides, the CDR3 is TGTGCCAGCAGTGAGGCTCAGGGGTCCTATGGCTACACCTTC. Translation gives CASSEAQGSYGYTF.

This sequence joins TRBV6-5 and TRBJ1-1, with D possibly being TRBD1 (5 bases). V lost 6 bases and J 0 bases, leaving 11 bases between the germline ends. Germline V gives CDR1 MNHEY, CDR2 SVGAGI. The CDR3 covers 14 residues. This chain's CDR3 is CASSPGQMNTEAFF. CDR3 coding DNA: TGTGCCAGCAGCCCCGGACAAATGAACACTGAAGCTTTCTTT.

The chain is built from TRBV5-6 and TRBJ2-5, with TRBD2 matching 10 bases. Germline V gene data show CDR1 as SGHDT and CDR2 as YYEEEE. Unmatched junction bases numbered 8, after V lost 0 bases and J lost 6 bases. CDR3 length: 16 amino acids. CDR3 protein: CASSLGASGGGQTQYF. In DNA form, the CDR3 reads TGTGCCAGCAGCTTGGGAGCTAGCGGGGGTGGGCAGACCCAGTACTTC.

This clone has a single count. This rearrangement joins TRBV9 to TRBJ2-5, with 11 nucleotides matching TRBD2. V lost 3 bases and J lost 3; bases outside the gene matches: 10. Germline CDR1 is SGDLS and CDR2 is YYNGEE. The CDR3 is 17 residues long. The DNA of the CDR3 is TGTGCCAGCAGCGAGAAACCGGGACTAGCGGAGAAAGAGACCCAGTACTTC. Translation gives CASSEKPGLAEKETQYF.

The chain has TRBV19 and TRBJ1-1; a weak D match, TRBD1 (5 bases). The V and J ends lost 3 bases and 0 bases respectively, with 11 bases between them. There are 15 residues in the CDR3. CDR1 and CDR2 from the germline V gene are LNHDA and SQIVND (reference sequence). CDR3 residues: CASSIQDSMNTEAFF. The DNA for the CDR3 is TGTGCCAGTAGTATTCAAGACAGCATGAACACTGAAGCTTTCTTT.

The CDR3, as DNA: TGTGCCAGCAGTACGGCGTTGGGGGGGTACAGTGAAGCTTTCTTT. Translating it yields CASSTALGGYSEAFF. This chain uses TRBV6-2 or TRBV6-3 with TRBJ1-1, with D tentatively TRBD1 (5 bases). The CDR3 consists of 15 residues. The V gene lost 5 bases and the J gene lost 7 bases, with 20 bases spanning the gap. Per the germline V gene, CDR1 is MNHEY and CDR2 is SVGEGT.

The chain employs TRBV19 and TRBJ1-4; D gene uncertain. CDR1 is LNHDA, CDR2 SQIVND, per germline (reference sequence). V lost 3 bases and J 3 bases, leaving 5 bases between the germline ends. This CDR3 spans 13 amino acids. The CDR3 region is CASSMGPNEKLFF. CDR3 DNA sequence: TGTGCCAGTAGTATGGGCCCTAATGAAAAACTGTTTTTT.

The chain has TRBV6-5 and TRBJ1-5; 7 positions match TRBD1. After removal of 6 bases from V and 6 bases from J, the junction contained 11 bases not matched to a gene. The CDR3 is made up of 15 amino acids. From germline, CDR1 is MNHEY and CDR2 SVGAGI. For the CDR3, the DNA is TGTGCCAGCAGGATTGAGGGGGCGAAGGGTCAGCCCCAGCATTTT. Residues: CASRIEGAKGQPQHF.

The chain links TRBV5-1 to TRBJ1-1; no firm D call. The CDR3 length is 11 residues. With 5 bases removed from V and 2 bases from J, the gap between germline ends came to 4 bases. Per the germline V gene, CDR1 is SGHRS and CDR2 is YFSETQ. The CDR3 loop is CASRSNTEAFF. The DNA for the CDR3 is TGCGCCAGCAGATCAAACACTGAAGCTTTCTTT.

The CDR3 DNA reads as TGTGCCAGTAGTCGGACAGGGAACGAGCAGTACTTC. Translating it yields CASSRTGNEQYF. The chain couples TRBV19 to TRBJ2-7; TRBD1 agrees at 8 bases. V dropped 5 bases and J dropped 5; count of bases not matched to a gene: 2. The CDR3 has 12 residues. Germline V gene lookup returns CDR1 LNHDA and CDR2 SQIVND (reference sequence).

This chain uses TRBV29-1 with TRBJ2-7, with TRBD2 as a possible D gene (6 bases). V lost 1 base to trimming and J lost 4 bases, with 17 bases between them. The CDR3 extends over 15 amino acids. CDR1 and CDR2 (germline): SQVTM, ANQGSEA. The CDR3 is CSVEGDGLARYEQYF. CDR3 DNA: TGCAGCGTTGAAGGGGACGGGCTAGCGAGATACGAGCAGTACTTC.

CDR3: CASSLAQTRETQYF. CDR3 in DNA: TGCGCCAGCAGCCTAGCCCAAACGCGGGAGACCCAGTACTTC. The chain is built from TRBV5-1 and TRBJ2-5; D is possibly TRBD2 (5 bases). Trimming left V 4 bases short and J 5 bases short, with 15 bases between. CDR1 and CDR2 (germline): SGHRS, YFSETQ. This CDR3 comprises 14 residues.